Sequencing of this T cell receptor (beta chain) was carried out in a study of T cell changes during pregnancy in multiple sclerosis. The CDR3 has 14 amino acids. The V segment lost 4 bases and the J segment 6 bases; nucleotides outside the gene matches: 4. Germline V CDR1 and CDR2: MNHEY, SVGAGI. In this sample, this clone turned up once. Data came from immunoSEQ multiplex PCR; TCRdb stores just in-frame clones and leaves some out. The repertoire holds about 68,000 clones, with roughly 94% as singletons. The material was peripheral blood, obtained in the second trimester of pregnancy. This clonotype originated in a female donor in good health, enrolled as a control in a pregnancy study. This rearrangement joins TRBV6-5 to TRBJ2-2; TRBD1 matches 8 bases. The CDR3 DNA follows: TGTGCCAGCAGTTCAGACAGGGGTGCCGGGGAGCTGTTTTTT. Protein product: CASSSDRGAGELFF.